This T cell receptor beta chain was profiled in a study of PD-L1 blockade in urothelial cancer. Study background: Blood was tested 3 weeks (second dose) and 6 weeks into treatment.

Method: immunoSEQ multiplex PCR; TCRdb's copy keeps in-frame clones and lacks some. The top ten clones hold more than 8% of a sample with about 91,000 clones, approximately 90% of them seen once. Patients were diagnosed with urothelial carcinoma, either locally advanced or metastatic. The CDR3 is 14 residues long. CDR1 is LGHNA, CDR2 YNFKEQ, per germline. The ends lost 8 bases at V and 8 bases at J; junction bases unmatched: 10. This TCR was sampled from a man aged 55 to 69 with urothelial cancer. Sequencing was performed on PBMCs, taken around atezolizumab (anti-PD-L1) treatment. The chain is built from TRBV4-2 and TRBJ2-1, with 9 bases identical to TRBD2. The CDR3 bases are TGTGCCAGCTCGCGGGGGGGCCTCAGTGATGAGCAGTTCTTC. Amino acids: CASSRGGLSDEQFF.